This T cell receptor (beta chain) was retrieved from a study of blood T cells in healthy people across ages. Regarding the study as a whole: Significant beta diversity loss was already apparent by age approximately 40, declining roughly linearly.

The CDR3 has 16 amino acids. Staff drew ten milliliters of peripheral blood from each donor. Extraction yielded at least 5 micrograms of total RNA per sample. As for this clonotype: Its antigen is currently unknown.

With a J-beta primer mix and a sample-barcoded 5' primer, a second PCR ran about 7 to 11 cycles. MiXCR was run by TCRdb on the 5' RACE reads, yielding one entry per CDR3 protein. The profile shows under 850,000 distinct CDR3 sequences, about 36% of them singletons. This TCR was sampled from a man aged 18 to 30 in good health. V and J are TRBV21-1 and TRBJ2-4; the D call of TRBD2 is as the table states it, not checked on the DNA. The DNA end is more similar to TRBJ2-7, so the J call may be wrong. TRBV21-1 is given as a pseudogene. Material: blood. This CDR3 reads CASSKGPRRELNEQYF. In DNA, the CDR3 is TGTGCCAGCAGCAAAGGCCCCCGGCGGGAGCTCAACGAGCAGTACTTC.